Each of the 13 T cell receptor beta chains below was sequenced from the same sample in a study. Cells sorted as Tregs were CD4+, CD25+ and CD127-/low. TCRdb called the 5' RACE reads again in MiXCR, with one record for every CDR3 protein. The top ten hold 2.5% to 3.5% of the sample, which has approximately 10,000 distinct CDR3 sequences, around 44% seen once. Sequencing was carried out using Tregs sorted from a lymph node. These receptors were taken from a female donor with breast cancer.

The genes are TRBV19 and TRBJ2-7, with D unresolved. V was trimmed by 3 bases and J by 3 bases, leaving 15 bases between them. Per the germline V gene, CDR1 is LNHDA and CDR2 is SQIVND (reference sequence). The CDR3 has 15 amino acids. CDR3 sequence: CASSIALTGFYEQYF. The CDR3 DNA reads TGTGCCAGTAGTATTGCCCTGACTGGCTTCTACGAGCAGTACTTC.

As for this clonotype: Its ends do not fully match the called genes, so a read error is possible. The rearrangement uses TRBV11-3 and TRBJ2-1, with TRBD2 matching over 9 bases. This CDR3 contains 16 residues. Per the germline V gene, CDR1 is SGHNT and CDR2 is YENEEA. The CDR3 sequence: CASSLDSAGGLDEQLF. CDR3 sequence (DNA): TGTGCCAGCAGCTTAGATTCAGCGGGAGGACTGGATGAGCAGCTCTTC.

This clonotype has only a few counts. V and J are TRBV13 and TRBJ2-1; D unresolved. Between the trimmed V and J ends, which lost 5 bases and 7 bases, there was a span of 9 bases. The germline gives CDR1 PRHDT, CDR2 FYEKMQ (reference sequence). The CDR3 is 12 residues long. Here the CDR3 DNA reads TGTGCCAGCAGCCCCACAGAGAATGAGCAGTTCTTC. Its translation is CASSPTENEQFF. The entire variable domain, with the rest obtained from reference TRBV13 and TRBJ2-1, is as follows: AAGVIQSPRHLIKEKRETATLKCYPIPRHDTVYWYQQGPGQDPQFLISFYEKMQSDKGSIPDRFSAQQFSDYHSELNMSSLELGDSALYFCASSPTENEQFFGPGTRLTVL.

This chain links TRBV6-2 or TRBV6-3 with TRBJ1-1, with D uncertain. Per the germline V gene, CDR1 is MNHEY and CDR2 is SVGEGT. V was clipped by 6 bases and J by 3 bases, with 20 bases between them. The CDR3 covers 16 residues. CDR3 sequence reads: CASRPFRGGQDTEAFF. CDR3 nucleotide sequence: TGTGCCAGCAGGCCTTTCCGGGGTGGTCAGGACACTGAAGCTTTCTTT.

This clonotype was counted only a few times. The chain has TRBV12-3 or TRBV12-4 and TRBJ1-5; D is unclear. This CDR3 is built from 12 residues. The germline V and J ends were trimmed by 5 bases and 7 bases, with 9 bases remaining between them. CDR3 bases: TGTGCCAGCAGTCACACTGGCCAGCCCCAGCATTTT. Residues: CASSHTGQPQHF.

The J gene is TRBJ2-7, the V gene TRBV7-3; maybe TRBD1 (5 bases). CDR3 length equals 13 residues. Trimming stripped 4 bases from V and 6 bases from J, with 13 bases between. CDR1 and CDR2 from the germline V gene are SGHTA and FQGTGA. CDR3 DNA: TGTGCCAGCAGCTCATTAGTTGGGGCCGAGCAGTACTTC. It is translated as CASSSLVGAEQYF. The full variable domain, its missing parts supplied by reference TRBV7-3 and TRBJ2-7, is GAGVSQTPSNKVTEKGKYVELRCDPISGHTALYWYRQSLGQGPEFLIYFQGTGAADDSGLPNDRFFAVRPEGSVSTLKIQRTERGDSAVYLCASSSLVGAEQYFGPGTRLTVT.

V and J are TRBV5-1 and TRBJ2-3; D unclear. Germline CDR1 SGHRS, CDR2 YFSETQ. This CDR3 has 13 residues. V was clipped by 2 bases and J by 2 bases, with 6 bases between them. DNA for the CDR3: TGCGCCAGCAGCTTCCATTACACAGATACGCAGTATTTT. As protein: CASSFHYTDTQYF.

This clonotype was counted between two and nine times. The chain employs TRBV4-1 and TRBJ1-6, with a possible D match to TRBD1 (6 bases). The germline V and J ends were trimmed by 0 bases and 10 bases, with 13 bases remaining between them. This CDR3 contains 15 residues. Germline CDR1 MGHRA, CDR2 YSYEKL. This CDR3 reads CASSQDLRGRSPLHF. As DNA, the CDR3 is TGCGCCAGCAGCCAAGACCTCAGGGGTAGGTCACCCCTCCACTTT.

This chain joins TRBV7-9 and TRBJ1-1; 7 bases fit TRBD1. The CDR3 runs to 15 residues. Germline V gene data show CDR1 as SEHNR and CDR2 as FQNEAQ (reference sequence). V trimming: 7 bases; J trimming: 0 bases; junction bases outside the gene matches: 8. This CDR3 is CASNLTGSMNTEAFF. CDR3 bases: TGTGCCAGCAACCTGACAGGGAGTATGAACACTGAAGCTTTCTTT.

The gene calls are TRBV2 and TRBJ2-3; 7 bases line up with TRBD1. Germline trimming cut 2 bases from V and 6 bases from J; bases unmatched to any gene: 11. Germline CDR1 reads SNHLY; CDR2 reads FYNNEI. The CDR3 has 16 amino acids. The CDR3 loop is CASSESETGILDTQYF. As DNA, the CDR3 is TGTGCCAGCAGTGAATCGGAGACAGGGATTTTGGATACGCAGTATTTT.

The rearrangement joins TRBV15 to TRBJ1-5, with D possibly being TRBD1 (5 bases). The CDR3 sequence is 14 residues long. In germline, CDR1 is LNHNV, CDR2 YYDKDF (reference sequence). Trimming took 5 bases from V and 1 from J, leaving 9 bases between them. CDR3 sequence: CATSWAGSNQPQHF. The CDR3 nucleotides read TGTGCCACCAGCTGGGCAGGGAGCAATCAGCCCCAGCATTTT. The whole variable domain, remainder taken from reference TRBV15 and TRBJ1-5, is DAMVIQNPRYQVTQFGKPVTLSCSQTLNHNVMYWYQQKSSQAPKLLFHYYDKDFNNEADTPDNFQSRRPNTSFCFLDIRSPGLGDTAMYLCATSWAGSNQPQHFGDGTRLSIL.

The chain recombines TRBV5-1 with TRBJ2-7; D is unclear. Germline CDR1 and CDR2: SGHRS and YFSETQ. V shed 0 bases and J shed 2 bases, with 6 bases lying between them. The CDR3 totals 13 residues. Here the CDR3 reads CASSLAPAYEQYF. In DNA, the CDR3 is TGCGCCAGCAGCTTGGCCCCCGCCTACGAGCAGTACTTC.

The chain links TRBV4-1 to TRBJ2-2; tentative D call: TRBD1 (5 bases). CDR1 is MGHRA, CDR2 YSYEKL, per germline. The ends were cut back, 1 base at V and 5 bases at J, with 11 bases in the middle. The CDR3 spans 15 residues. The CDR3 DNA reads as TGCGCCAGCAGCCAAGTTTTATGGACAACCGGGGAGCTGTTTTTT. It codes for CASSQVLWTTGELFF.